This is a list of T cell receptor beta chains from one sample in a study of shared clonotypes between healthy human individuals. This table comes from immunoSEQ multiplex PCR, and its TCRdb copy is limited to in-frame clones, with some not included. Of 750,000 to 1,000,000 clones in the sample, 90% to 95% were seen once. Sequenced material: naive CD8+ T cells sorted from blood. These receptors came from a man aged 25 to 40 in good health. The CDR3 runs from the conserved cysteine through the conserved F or W. A D gene is named only where the DNA matches it firmly. The size of a clone is reported for some rows only, either as once, few or many, or as a class for expanded clones.

j_call v_call clone_size d_call cdr3_aa cdr3_nt
TRBJ1-1 TRBV7-9 once - CASSLGPRNTEAFF TGTGCCAGCAGCTTGGGGCCGCGGAACACTGAAGCTTTCTTT
TRBJ2-2 TRBV27 - - CASGLWGRELFF TGTGCCAGCGGGCTTTGGGGCCGGGAGCTGTTTTTT
TRBJ2-1 TRBV29-1 - TRBD2 CSVVSSGIVGNEQFF TGCAGCGTTGTGTCTAGCGGGATAGTAGGTAATGAGCAGTTCTTC
TRBJ2-3 TRBV12-5 - - CASGSAGPWGTDTQYF TGTGCTAGTGGTTCCGCTGGACCGTGGGGCACAGATACGCAGTATTTT
TRBJ1-1 TRBV27 - - CASSWGKNTEAFF TGTGCCAGCAGTTGGGGGAAAAACACTGAAGCTTTCTTT
TRBJ2-5 TRBV4-1 - - CASSPRARETQYF TGCGCCAGCAGCCCTAGGGCAAGGGAGACCCAGTACTTC
TRBJ2-7 TRBV27 once - CASGIGGPYEQYF TGTGCCAGCGGGATTGGGGGCCCCTACGAGCAGTACTTC
TRBJ2-1 TRBV7-9 - TRBD2 CASSSRTSGTLQFF TGTGCCAGCAGCTCCCGGACTAGCGGGACTTTGCAGTTCTTC
TRBJ2-1 TRBV9 - TRBD2 CASSVSGTTFYNEQFF TGTGCCAGCAGCGTGTCCGGGACTACCTTCTACAATGAGCAGTTCTTC
TRBJ2-7 TRBV4-1 - TRBD1 CASSQGQGFSYEQYF TGCGCCAGCAGCCAAGGACAGGGGTTTTCCTACGAGCAGTACTTC
TRBJ2-1 TRBV7-2 - - CASSWLTSPNEQFF TGTGCCAGCAGCTGGTTGACTAGTCCCAATGAGCAGTTCTTC
TRBJ2-7 TRBV11-3 - - CASSDGLFYEQYF TGTGCCAGCAGCGATGGACTGTTCTACGAGCAGTACTTC
TRBJ1-4 TRBV9 - - CASSVLGLDEKLFF TGTGCCAGCAGCGTCCTGGGACTGGATGAAAAACTGTTTTTT
TRBJ1-1 TRBV13 once - CASSLAVSHQNTEAFF TGTGCCAGCAGCTTAGCAGTTTCGCACCAGAACACTGAAGCTTTCTTT
TRBJ2-3 TRBV2 - TRBD1 CASSAGQGFPDTQYF TGTGCCAGCAGTGCCGGACAGGGATTCCCAGATACGCAGTATTTT
TRBJ2-1 TRBV5-1 - TRBD1 CASSPRGTGIDNEQFF TGCGCCAGCAGCCCCCGAGGGACAGGCATAGACAATGAGCAGTTCTTC
TRBJ2-1 TRBV6-1 - - CASRSTGSSYNEQFF TGTGCCAGCCGATCGACGGGGAGCTCCTACAATGAGCAGTTCTTC
TRBJ2-3 TRBV5-4 - - CASSLGGRTDTQYF TGTGCCAGCAGTCTGGGTGGGCGCACAGATACGCAGTATTTT
TRBJ2-1 TRBV19 - TRBD2 CASSTGTREVTDNEQFF TGTGCCAGTAGTACTGGGACTAGAGAAGTAACGGACAATGAGCAGTTCTTC
TRBJ2-3 TRBV19 - TRBD2 CASSPPKAGGDLPYTQYF TGTGCCAGTAGTCCGCCTAAGGCGGGAGGGGACTTACCATATACGCAGTATTTT
TRBJ2-3 TRBV7-9 - - CASSFDEDSADTQYF TGTGCCAGCAGCTTCGATGAGGATAGCGCAGATACGCAGTATTTT
TRBJ2-1 TRBV7-3 - - CASSLLAGAYNEQFF TGTGCCAGCAGCCTATTAGCAGGAGCTTACAATGAGCAGTTCTTC
TRBJ2-2 TRBV9 - - CASSPHTGELFF TGTGCCAGCAGCCCTCATACCGGGGAGCTGTTTTTT
TRBJ2-7 TRBV28 - - CASSLNPGVGGDYEQYF TGTGCCAGCAGTTTGAACCCTGGGGTGGGAGGCGACTACGAGCAGTACTTC
TRBJ2-7 TRBV9 once - CASSVDQSLVYEQYF TGTGCCAGCAGCGTAGATCAATCGTTAGTTTACGAGCAGTACTTC
TRBJ1-1 TRBV4-1 - - CASSQEGISTEAFF TGCGCCAGCAGCCAAGAGGGGATCAGCACTGAAGCTTTCTTT
TRBJ2-5 TRBV9 once TRBD1 CASSVYHRGEETQYF TGTGCCAGCAGCGTATATCACAGGGGGGAGGAGACCCAGTACTTC
TRBJ2-7 TRBV7-9 - - CASSSLARGYEQYF TGTGCCAGCAGCTCCCTCGCGCGGGGTTACGAGCAGTACTTC
TRBJ1-5 TRBV19 - - CASSYNSNQPQHF TGTGCCAGTAGTTATAATAGCAATCAGCCCCAGCATTTT